This T cell receptor beta chain came from a study of T-cell reconstitution after alpha-beta-depleted transplantation in children (dated by TCRdb to about 2016). Background on the whole study: Using TCR repertoire profiling, the study quantitatively followed how T-cell immune reconstitution unfolded in children after TCRalphabeta/CD19-depleted allogeneic hematopoietic cell transplantation. Points the paper makes about the study in general: Apparently early alphabetaT-cell count recovery about two months after transplant reportedly relied on only several hundred rapidly expanded clones derived from non-depleted graft cells. In some patients, the high TCRbeta diversity seen at day 60 was put down to recipient T cells and intrathymic progenitors that had survived conditioning. Over subsequent months, a decline in hyperexpanded clone frequencies was noted, and after one year, T-cell counts and TCRbeta diversity were mostly ascribed to newly produced T cells.

Receptors were amplified or captured by PCR. Sequencing instrument: Illumina HiSeq 2500. To normalize quantification of the TCRbeta repertoire, the TCR libraries were built with molecular barcoding that relied on unique molecular identifiers. TCRdb reprocessed the public reads (quality trimming at Q25 with fastp, clone calling with MiXCR) and kept in-frame beta chains. Here each entry gathers all rows of one CDR3 protein and keeps the most common genes and DNA. This sample is represented by hundreds of thousands of distinct CDR3 sequences; around 15% of them were singletons. Together, the top ten hold 5% of the sample. In light of the paper, this sample's treatment or condition label describes: allogeneic hematopoietic cell transplantation with graft depleted of TCRalphabeta T cells and CD19 B cells. Transplant recipients were children who received TCRalphabeta/CD19-depleted allogeneic hematopoietic cell grafts.

Remarks on this clonotype: The antigen it recognizes is unknown. Base-call qualities are not available, and no considerably larger clone is one nucleotide away.

The TCR was taken from a male patient aged 10 to 17 who had a stem cell transplant for acute lymphoblastic leukemia, so the T cells may come from the graft donor. The source was PBMCs, mostly from graft donor cells, collected 360 days after TCRalphabeta/CD19-depleted stem cell transplant.

In nucleotides, the sequence is TGTGCCAGCAGTGCCGGGACAGGGGAGTCCGAGCAGTACTTC. This is translated as CASSAGTGESEQYF. The chain uses TRBV6-1 and TRBJ2-7, with 10 bases aligning to TRBD1. From the germline V gene, CDR1 is MNHNS and CDR2 is SASEGT. From cysteine to phenylalanine, the CDR3 is 14 amino acids long. The CDR3 DNA has 42 bases and is translated from base 1. Trimming accounts for 4 bases at V and 6 bases at J, while the number of junction bases matched to no gene is 6.